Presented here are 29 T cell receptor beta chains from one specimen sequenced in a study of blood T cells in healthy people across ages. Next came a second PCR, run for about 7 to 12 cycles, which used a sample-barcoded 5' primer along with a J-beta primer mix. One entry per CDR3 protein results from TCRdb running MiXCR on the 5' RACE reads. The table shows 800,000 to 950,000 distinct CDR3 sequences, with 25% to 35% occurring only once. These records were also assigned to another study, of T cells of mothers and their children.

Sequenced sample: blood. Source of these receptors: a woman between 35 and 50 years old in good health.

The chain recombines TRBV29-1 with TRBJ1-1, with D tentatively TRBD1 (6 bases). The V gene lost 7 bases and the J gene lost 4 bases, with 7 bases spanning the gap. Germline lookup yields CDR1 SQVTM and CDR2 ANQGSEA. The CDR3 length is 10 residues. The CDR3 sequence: CSADSTEAFF. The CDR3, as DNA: TGCAGCGCGGACAGCACTGAAGCTTTCTTT.

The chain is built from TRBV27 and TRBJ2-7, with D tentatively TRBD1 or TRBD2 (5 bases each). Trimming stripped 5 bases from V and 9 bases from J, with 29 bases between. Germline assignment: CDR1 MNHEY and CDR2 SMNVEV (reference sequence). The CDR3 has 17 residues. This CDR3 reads CASSRELAGTSWFVQYF. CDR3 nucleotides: TGTGCCAGCAGTCGCGAGTTGGCCGGGACCTCGTGGTTCGTGCAGTACTTC.

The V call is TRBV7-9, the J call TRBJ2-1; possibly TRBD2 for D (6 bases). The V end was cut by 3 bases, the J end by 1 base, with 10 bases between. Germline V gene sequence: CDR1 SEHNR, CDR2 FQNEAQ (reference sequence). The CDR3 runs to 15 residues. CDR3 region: CASSLTEGSYNEQFF. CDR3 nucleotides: TGTGCCAGCAGCTTGACGGAGGGGTCCTACAATGAGCAGTTCTTC.

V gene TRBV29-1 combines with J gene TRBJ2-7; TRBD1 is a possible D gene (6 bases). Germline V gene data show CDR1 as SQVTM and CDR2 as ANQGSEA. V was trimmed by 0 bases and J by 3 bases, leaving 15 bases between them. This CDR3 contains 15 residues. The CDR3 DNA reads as TGCAGCGTTGAAGATGGGAAACAGGGCTACTACGAGCAGTACTTC. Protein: CSVEDGKQGYYEQYF.

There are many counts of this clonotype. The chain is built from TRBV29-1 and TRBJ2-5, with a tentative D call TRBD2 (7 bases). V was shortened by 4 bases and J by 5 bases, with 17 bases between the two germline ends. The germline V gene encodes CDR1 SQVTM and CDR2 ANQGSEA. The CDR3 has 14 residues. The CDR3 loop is CSVALWGGGETQYF. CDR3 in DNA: TGCAGCGTTGCTCTGTGGGGGGGCGGGGAGACCCAGTACTTC.

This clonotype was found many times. The CDR3 loop reads CASSSGQAQETQYF. CDR3 coding DNA: TGCGCCAGCAGCTCGGGACAAGCGCAAGAGACCCAGTACTTC. The chain joins TRBV5-1 to TRBJ2-5; D may be TRBD1 (6 bases). Germline V lookup: CDR1 SGHRS, CDR2 YFSETQ. The V end lost 3 bases, the J end lost 2 bases, and 11 bases lay between the germline ends. The length of the CDR3 is 14 residues.

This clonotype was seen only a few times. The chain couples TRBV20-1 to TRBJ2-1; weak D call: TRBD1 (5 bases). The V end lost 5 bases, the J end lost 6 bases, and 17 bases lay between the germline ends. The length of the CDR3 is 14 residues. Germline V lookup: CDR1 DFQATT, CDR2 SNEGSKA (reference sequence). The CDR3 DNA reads TGCAGTGCTCCACAGGATCTTAGGGCCAATGAGCAGTTCTTC. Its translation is CSAPQDLRANEQFF.

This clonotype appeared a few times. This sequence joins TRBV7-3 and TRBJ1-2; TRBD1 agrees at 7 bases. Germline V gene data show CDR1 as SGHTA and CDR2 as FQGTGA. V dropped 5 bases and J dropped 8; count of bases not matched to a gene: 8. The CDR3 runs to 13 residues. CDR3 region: CASSNPDRRGYTF. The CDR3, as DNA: TGTGCCAGCAGCAACCCGGACAGGAGGGGCTACACCTTC.

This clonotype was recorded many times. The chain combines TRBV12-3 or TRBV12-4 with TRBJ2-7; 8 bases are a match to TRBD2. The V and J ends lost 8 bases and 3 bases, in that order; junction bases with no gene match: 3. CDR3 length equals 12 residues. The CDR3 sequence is CASRGGYYEQYF. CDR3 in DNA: TGTGCCAGCCGGGGGGGTTACTACGAGCAGTACTTC.

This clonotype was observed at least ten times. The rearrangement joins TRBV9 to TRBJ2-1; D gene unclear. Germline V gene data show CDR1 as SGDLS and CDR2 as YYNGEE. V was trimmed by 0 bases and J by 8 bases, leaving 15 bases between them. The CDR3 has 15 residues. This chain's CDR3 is CASSVAVGEWYEQFF. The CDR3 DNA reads TGTGCCAGCAGCGTAGCCGTGGGTGAGTGGTATGAGCAGTTCTTC.

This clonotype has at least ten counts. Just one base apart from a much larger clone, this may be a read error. In DNA, the CDR3 is TGTGCCACCAGCAGATGTCGGGGTGGCAATGAGCAGTTCTTC. Protein product: CATSRCRGGNEQFF. V gene TRBV15 combines with J gene TRBJ2-1; D might be TRBD2 (5 bases). Trimming shortened V by 2 bases and J by 6 bases, and 11 bases separated the two germline ends. There are 14 residues in the CDR3. Per germline, CDR1 LNHNV and CDR2 YYDKDF (reference sequence).

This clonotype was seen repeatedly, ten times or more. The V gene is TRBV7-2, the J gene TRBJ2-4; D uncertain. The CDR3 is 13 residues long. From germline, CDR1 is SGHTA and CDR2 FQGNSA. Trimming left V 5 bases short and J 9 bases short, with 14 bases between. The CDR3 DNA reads TGTGCCAGCAGCCCTGGTTCGGCTGCCATTCAGTACTTC. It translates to CASSPGSAAIQYF.

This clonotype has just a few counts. The CDR3 region has the DNA TGTGCCAGCAGTCACGACAGGGGCTCGAACACCGGGGAGCTGTTTTTT. This codes for CASSHDRGSNTGELFF. The genes are TRBV12-3 or TRBV12-4 and TRBJ2-2; 8 bases are shared with TRBD1. This CDR3 is built from 16 residues. V lost 5 bases to trimming and J lost 0 bases; unmatched junction nucleotides: 5.

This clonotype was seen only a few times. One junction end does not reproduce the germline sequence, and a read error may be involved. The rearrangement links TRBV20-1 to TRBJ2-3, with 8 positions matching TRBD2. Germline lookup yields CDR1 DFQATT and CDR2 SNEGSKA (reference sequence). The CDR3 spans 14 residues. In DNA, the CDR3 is TGCAGTGCACCGGGACTAGTTAGCACAGATATGCAGTATTTT. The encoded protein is CSAPGLVSTDMQYF.

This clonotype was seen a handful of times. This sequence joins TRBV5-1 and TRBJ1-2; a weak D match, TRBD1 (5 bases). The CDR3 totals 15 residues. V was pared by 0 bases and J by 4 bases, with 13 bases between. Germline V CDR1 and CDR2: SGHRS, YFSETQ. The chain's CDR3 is CASSLAAGNSYGYTF. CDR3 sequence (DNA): TGCGCCAGCAGCTTGGCGGCAGGGAATAGCTATGGCTACACCTTC.

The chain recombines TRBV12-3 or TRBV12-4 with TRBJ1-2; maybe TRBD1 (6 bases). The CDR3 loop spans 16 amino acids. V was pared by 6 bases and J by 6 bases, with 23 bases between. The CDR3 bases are TGTGCCAGCAGCTACGCCCCTTTTTCAGGGGTTAATGGCTACACCTTC. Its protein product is CASSYAPFSGVNGYTF.

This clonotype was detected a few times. CDR3: CASSPGQGEIYEQYF. In DNA, the CDR3 is TGTGCCAGTAGCCCGGGACAGGGGGAGATCTACGAGCAGTACTTC. V usage is TRBV19 and J usage is TRBJ2-7; 11 nucleotides agree with TRBD1. This CDR3 is built from 15 residues. The V gene end was trimmed by 6 bases and the J gene end by 3 bases; junction bases not matched to a gene: 7. Per the germline V gene, CDR1 is LNHDA and CDR2 is SQIVND (reference sequence).

Here the CDR3 reads CSATGSRVGYTF. The CDR3 DNA reads as TGCAGTGCTACCGGGTCCAGGGTTGGCTACACCTTC. The chain has TRBV20-1 and TRBJ1-2, with D possibly TRBD1 on 5 matching bases. The V gene's germline CDR1 is DFQATT and CDR2 SNEGSKA (reference sequence). Trimming shortened V by 4 bases and J by 7 bases, and 13 bases separated the two germline ends. This CDR3 contains 12 residues.

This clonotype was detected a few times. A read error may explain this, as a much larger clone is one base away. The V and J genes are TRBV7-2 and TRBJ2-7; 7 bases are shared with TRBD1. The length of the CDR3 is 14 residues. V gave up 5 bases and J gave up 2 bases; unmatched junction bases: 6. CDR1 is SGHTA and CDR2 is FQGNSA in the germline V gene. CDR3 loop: CASSIRDSPYEQYF. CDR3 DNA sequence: TGTGCCAGCAGCATCCGGGACAGTCCCTACGAGCAGTACTTC.

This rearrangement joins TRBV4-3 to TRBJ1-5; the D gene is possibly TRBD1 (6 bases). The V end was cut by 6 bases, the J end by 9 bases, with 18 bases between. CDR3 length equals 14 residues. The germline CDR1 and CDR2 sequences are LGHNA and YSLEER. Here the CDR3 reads CASSFVRGEAPQHF. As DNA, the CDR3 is TGCGCCAGCAGTTTTGTCAGGGGAGAGGCGCCCCAGCATTTT.

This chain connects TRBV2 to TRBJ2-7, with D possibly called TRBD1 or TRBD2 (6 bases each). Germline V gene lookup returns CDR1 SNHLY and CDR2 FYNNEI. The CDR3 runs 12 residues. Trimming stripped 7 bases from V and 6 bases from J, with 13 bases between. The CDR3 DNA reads TGTGCCAGCAATGTACAGGGACTCGAGCAGTACTTC. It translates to CASNVQGLEQYF.

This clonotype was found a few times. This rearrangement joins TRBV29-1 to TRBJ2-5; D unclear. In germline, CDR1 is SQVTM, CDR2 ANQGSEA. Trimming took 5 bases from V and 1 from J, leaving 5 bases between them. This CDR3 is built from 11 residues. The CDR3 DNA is TGCAGCGTTTCCCTCCAAGAGACCCAGTACTTC. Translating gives CSVSLQETQYF.

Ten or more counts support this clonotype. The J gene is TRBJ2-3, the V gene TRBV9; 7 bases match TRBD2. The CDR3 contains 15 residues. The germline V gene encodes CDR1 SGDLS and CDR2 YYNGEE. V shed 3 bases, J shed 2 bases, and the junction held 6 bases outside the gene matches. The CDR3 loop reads CASSEGAGYTDTQYF. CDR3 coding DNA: TGTGCCAGCAGCGAGGGAGCGGGGTACACAGATACGCAGTATTTT.

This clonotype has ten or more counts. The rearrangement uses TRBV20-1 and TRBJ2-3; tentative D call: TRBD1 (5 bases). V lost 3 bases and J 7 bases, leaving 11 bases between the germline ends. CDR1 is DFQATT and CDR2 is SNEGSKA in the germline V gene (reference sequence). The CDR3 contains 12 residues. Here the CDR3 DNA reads TGCAGTGCTAGGGTGGACATCAATACGCAGTATTTT. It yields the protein CSARVDINTQYF.

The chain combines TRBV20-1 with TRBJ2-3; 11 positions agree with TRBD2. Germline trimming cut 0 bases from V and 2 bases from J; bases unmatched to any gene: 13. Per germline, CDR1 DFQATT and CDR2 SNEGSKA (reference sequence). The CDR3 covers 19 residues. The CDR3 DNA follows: TGCAGTGCTAGAGAAATCACACCGGGACTAGCGGAGCCCACAGATACGCAGTATTTT. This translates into CSAREITPGLAEPTDTQYF.

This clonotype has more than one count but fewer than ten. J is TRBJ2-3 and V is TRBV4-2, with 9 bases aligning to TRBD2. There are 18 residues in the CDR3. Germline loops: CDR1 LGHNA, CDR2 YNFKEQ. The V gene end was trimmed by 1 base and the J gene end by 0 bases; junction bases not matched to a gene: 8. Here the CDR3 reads CASSQAGSGGSSTDTQYF. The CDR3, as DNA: TGTGCCAGCAGCCAAGCTGGTAGCGGGGGAAGTAGCACAGATACGCAGTATTTT.

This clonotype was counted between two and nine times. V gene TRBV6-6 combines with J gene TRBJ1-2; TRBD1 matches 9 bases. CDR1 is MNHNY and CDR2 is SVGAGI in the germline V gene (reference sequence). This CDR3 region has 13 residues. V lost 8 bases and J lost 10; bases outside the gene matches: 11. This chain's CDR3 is CASFPGTGWVYTF. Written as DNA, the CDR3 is TGTGCCAGCTTTCCCGGGACAGGGTGGGTCTACACCTTC.

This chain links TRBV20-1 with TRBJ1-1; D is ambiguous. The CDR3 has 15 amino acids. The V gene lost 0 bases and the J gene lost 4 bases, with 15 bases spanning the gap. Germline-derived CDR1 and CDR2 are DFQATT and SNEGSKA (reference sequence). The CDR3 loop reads CSARDPNPEGTEAFF. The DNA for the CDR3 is TGCAGTGCTAGAGACCCCAATCCGGAGGGCACTGAAGCTTTCTTT.

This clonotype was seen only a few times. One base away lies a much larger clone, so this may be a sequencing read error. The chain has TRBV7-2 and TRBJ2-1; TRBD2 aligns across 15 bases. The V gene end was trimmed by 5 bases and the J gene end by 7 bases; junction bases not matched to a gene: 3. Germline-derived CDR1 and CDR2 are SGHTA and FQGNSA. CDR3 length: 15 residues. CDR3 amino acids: CASSRTSGGANEQFF. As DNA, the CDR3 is TGTGCCAGCAGCCGGACTAGCGGGGGGGCAAATGAGCAGTTCTTC.